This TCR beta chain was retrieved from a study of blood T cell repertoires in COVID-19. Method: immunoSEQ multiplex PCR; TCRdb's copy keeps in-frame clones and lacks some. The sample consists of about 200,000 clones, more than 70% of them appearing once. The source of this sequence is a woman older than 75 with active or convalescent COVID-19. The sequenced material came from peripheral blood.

Written as DNA, the CDR3 is TGTGCCAGCAGCCCCGGGACAGGGTGGCAGCCCCAGCATTTT. Amino acid sequence: CASSPGTGWQPQHF. The J gene is TRBJ1-5, the V gene TRBV3-1 (or the pseudogene TRBV3-2), with 9 bases identical to TRBD1. The CDR3 extends over 14 amino acids. The germline V gene has CDR1 LGHDT and CDR2 YNNKEL (reference sequence). V trimming: 4 bases; J trimming: 7 bases; junction bases outside the gene matches: 5.